The rows below give T cell receptor beta chains drawn from one sample of a study of blood T cell repertoires in COVID-19. Sequenced by immunoSEQ multiplex PCR; TCRdb stores in-frame clones only, minus some. This table has around 100,000 clones, around four fifths appearing once. Input material: peripheral blood. Source of these receptors: a man aged 45 to 65 with active or convalescent COVID-19. Both conserved end residues are part of each CDR3. The order of the fields is CDR3 length, clone size, D gene, J gene, V gene, CDR3 protein, CDR3 DNA. D genes are given only for firm matches. Clone size is stated in some rows and not others, as once, few, many or a class when expanded.

>13|once|TRBD1|TRBJ1-2|TRBV24-1
CATSADRVGGYTF
TGTGCCACCAGCGCCGACAGGGTCGGAGGCTACACCTTC
>16|-|TRBD1|TRBJ1-2|TRBV28
CASSQFPGTAIYGYTF
TGTGCCAGCAGCCAATTCCCCGGGACAGCGATTTATGGCTACACCTTC
>14|-|TRBD2|TRBJ2-1|TRBV19
CASSYGEAGGGQFF
TGTGCCAGTAGTTACGGTGAAGCGGGAGGGGGGCAGTTCTTC
>10|-|-|TRBJ2-7|TRBV27
CASGNYEQYF
TGTGCCAGCGGCAATTACGAGCAGTACTTC
>19|once|TRBD2|TRBJ2-1|TRBV9
CASSPPPRLAGRTYNEQFF
TGTGCCAGCAGCCCTCCTCCCCGACTAGCGGGAAGGACCTACAATGAGCAGTTCTTC
>11|once|-|TRBJ2-5|TRBV29-1
CSVAESETQYF
TGCAGCGTTGCGGAGTCAGAGACCCAGTACTTC
>13|-|-|TRBJ1-1|TRBV11-2
CASSSTENTEAFF
TGTGCCAGCAGCTCGACAGAGAACACTGAAGCTTTCTTT
>13|once|TRBD2|TRBJ2-7|TRBV19
CASSIEGGFEQYF
TGTGCCAGTAGTATAGAGGGGGGGTTCGAGCAGTACTTC
>15|-|TRBD1|TRBJ2-5|TRBV6-5
CASSYRAGGEETQYF
TGTGCCAGCAGTTACAGAGCAGGGGGCGAGGAGACCCAGTACTTC
>15|-|TRBD1|TRBJ1-1|TRBV3-1/TRBV3-2
CASSRGTGSDTEAFF
TGTGCCAGCAGCCGCGGGACAGGGAGCGACACTGAAGCTTTCTTT
>16|-|TRBD2|TRBJ2-7|TRBV18
CASSPPEGGLAGEQYF
TGTGCCAGCTCACCTCCGGAGGGTGGACTAGCGGGTGAGCAGTACTTC
>16|-|TRBD1|TRBJ2-6|TRBV18
CASSLTGGSGANVLTF
TGTGCCAGCTCACTAACAGGGGGCTCTGGGGCCAACGTCCTGACTTTC
>16|many|TRBD2|TRBJ2-2|TRBV7-8
CASSPSGGTNTGELFF
TGTGCCAGCAGCCCGTCGGGGGGGACGAACACCGGGGAGCTGTTTTTT
>14|-|TRBD1|TRBJ1-4|TRBV2
CASRTGGAVEKLFF
TGTGCCAGCAGGACAGGGGGCGCGGTTGAAAAACTGTTTTTT
>15|-|TRBD2|TRBJ2-1|TRBV5-1
CASSLAPTSGRFPFF
TGCGCCAGCAGCTTGGCCCCCACTAGCGGGAGATTCCCGTTCTTC
>16|-|-|TRBJ2-3|TRBV25-1
CASSDTVEAITDTQYF
TGTGCCAGCAGTGATACCGTGGAGGCAATCACAGATACGCAGTATTTT
>13|many|-|TRBJ1-2|TRBV24-1
CATSAGFSYGYTF
TGTGCCACCAGTGCGGGATTTAGCTATGGCTACACCTTC
>13|-|-|TRBJ1-1|TRBV19
CASSIDKRTEAFF
TGTGCCAGTAGTATAGATAAGAGGACTGAAGCTTTCTTT
>13|few|TRBD1|TRBJ2-7|TRBV6-5
CASSGQGINEQYF
TGTGCCAGCAGCGGACAGGGGATCAACGAGCAGTACTTC
>16|-|-|TRBJ1-1|TRBV11-3
CASSPGGTLAGTEAFF
TGTGCCAGCAGCCCTGGAGGTACACTAGCCGGCACTGAAGCTTTCTTT
>12|-|TRBD2|TRBJ2-7|TRBV6-5
CASRAGGYEQYF
TGTGCCAGCAGAGCGGGAGGGTATGAGCAGTACTTC
>15|-|TRBD2|TRBJ2-3|TRBV9
CASSSGTSNADTQYF
TGTGCCAGCAGTTCCGGGACTAGCAATGCAGATACGCAGTATTTT
>14|-|-|TRBJ2-1|TRBV7-3
CASSPQGSYNEQFF
TGTGCCAGCAGCCCGCAGGGCTCCTACAATGAGCAGTTCTTC
>15|-|TRBD1|TRBJ2-5|TRBV5-1
CASSLTGTGEETQYF
TGCGCCAGCAGCTTAACCGGGACAGGGGAAGAGACCCAGTACTTC
>14|-|-|TRBJ1-1|TRBV24-1
CATSDSDARAEAFF
TGTGCCACCAGTGATTCCGACGCCAGGGCTGAAGCTTTCTTT
>14|-|TRBD2|TRBJ2-5|TRBV3-1/TRBV3-2
CASSQLAEQETQYF
TGTGCCAGCAGCCAGCTAGCGGAACAAGAGACCCAGTACTTC
>13|-|-|TRBJ1-1|TRBV27
CASSLYRGTEAFF
TGTGCCAGCAGTTTATACAGAGGGACTGAAGCTTTCTTT
>14|-|-|TRBJ1-4|TRBV6-5
CASSFSTEGGKLFF
TGTGCCAGCAGTTTTAGTACAGAAGGGGGAAAACTGTTTTTT
>14|-|-|TRBJ1-4|TRBV27
CASTSGSLGGKLFF
TGTGCCAGCACCAGCGGGAGCCTGGGTGGAAAACTGTTTTTT
>14|-|TRBD1|TRBJ2-5|TRBV5-1
CASSLATGGETQYF
TGCGCCAGCAGCTTGGCCACAGGGGGAGAGACCCAGTACTTC
>15|-|TRBD1|TRBJ1-1|TRBV5-1
CASRGNRGPDTEAFF
TGCGCCAGCAGGGGAAACAGGGGGCCGGACACTGAAGCTTTCTTT